Presented here are 4 T cell receptor beta chains from one specimen sequenced in a study of blood T cell repertoires in COVID-19. Repertoires were generated with immunoSEQ multiplex PCR, while TCRdb's copy carries only in-frame clones and drops some. The table has approximately 210,000 clones, around 86% seen once; the top ten hold more than 9%. Source material: peripheral blood. Receptor source: a man between 45 and 60 years old with COVID-19, enrolled during active disease.

This clone came up a few times. The chain carries TRBV29-1 and TRBJ2-5; TRBD1 agrees at 8 bases. J was trimmed by 5 bases and V by 7 bases; bases with no gene match: 15. The length of the CDR3 is 15 residues. Germline CDR1 is SQVTM and CDR2 is ANQGSEA. In DNA, the CDR3 is TGCAGCGCGGAAAGGGGGACAGGCGAGGGGGAGACCCAGTACTTC. Translated, it gives CSAERGTGEGETQYF.

The chain recombines TRBV3-1 (or the pseudogene TRBV3-2) with TRBJ1-6, with TRBD1 as a possible D gene (6 bases). Germline V lookup: CDR1 LGHDT, CDR2 YNNKEL (reference sequence). This CDR3 comprises 18 residues. Trimming removed 4 bases at V and 0 bases at J, with 16 bases between. The CDR3 loop is CASSRTRGGSSYNSPLHF. DNA of the CDR3: TGTGCCAGCAGCCGTACAAGGGGGGGGAGCTCCTATAATTCACCCCTCCACTTT.

CDR3 region: CASSFNPGLQQLLRDGYTF. Written as DNA, the CDR3 is TGCGCCAGCAGCTTTAATCCAGGGTTACAGCAGCTTTTAAGAGATGGCTACACCTTC. V usage is TRBV5-1 and J usage is TRBJ1-2; perhaps TRBD1 as D (5 bases). The CDR3 extends over 19 amino acids. Germline V CDR1 and CDR2: SGHRS, YFSETQ. V was clipped by 2 bases and J by 6 bases, with 29 bases between them.

J is TRBJ2-2 and V is TRBV28; D possibly corresponds to TRBD1 (6 bases). Germline V gene lookup returns CDR1 MDHEN and CDR2 SYDVKM. The CDR3 is made up of 13 amino acids. Trimming removed 6 bases at V and 3 bases at J, with 8 bases between. The chain's CDR3 is CASSQGYTGELFF. For the CDR3, the DNA is TGTGCCAGCAGCCAGGGGTACACCGGGGAGCTGTTTTTT.